A selection of T cell receptor beta chains follows, all from one sample in a study of cytomegalovirus exposure and HLA in healthy donors. Libraries were prepared by immunoSEQ multiplex PCR; TCRdb keeps only in-frame clonotypes and omits some of them. The sample yields about 140,000 clones, about four fifths seen once. Sequencing was performed on PBMCs. The receptors originated from a man in his forties or fifties in good health and CMV-seronegative. The CDR3 runs from the conserved cysteine through the conserved F or W. The D gene is left open where the match is weak. Only part of the rows carry a size: once, few, many, or a class if the clone is expanded.

TRBV6-4	TRBJ2-3	.	.	TGTGCCAGCAGTGACTCGCGCGGGACTAGCACAGATACGCAGTATTTT	CASSDSRGTSTDTQYF
TRBV5-1	TRBJ2-5	TRBD2	once	TGCGCCAGCAGCTTGCTTCCTAGCGGGGGACAAGAGACCCAGTACTTC	CASSLLPSGGQETQYF
TRBV7-2	TRBJ2-3	.	.	TGTGCCAGCAGCTTGGGCGGGGGCCGAAACAGAGATACGCAGTATTTT	CASSLGGGRNRDTQYF
TRBV7-2	TRBJ2-3	TRBD2	.	TGTGCCAGCAGCTTAGGGACTAGCGGGGGTACGCAGTATTTT	CASSLGTSGGTQYF
TRBV19	TRBJ1-2	TRBD1	few	TGTGCCAGTAGTATTACAGGGGGCGTCGTCTATGGCTACACCTTC	CASSITGGVVYGYTF
TRBV12-5	TRBJ2-1	TRBD1	.	TGTGCTAGTGCCTGGGGGACAGGTCGGCAAAATGAGCAGTTCTTC	CASAWGTGRQNEQFF
TRBV7-3	TRBJ2-7	.	.	TGTGCCAGCAGCCCAATGTACAGGGCTTCTACCTACGAGCAGTACTTC	CASSPMYRASTYEQYF
TRBV6-1	TRBJ1-2	TRBD1	.	TGTGCCAGCAGTGCTACACAGGGGTTTTTAGTCTACACCTTC	CASSATQGFLVYTF
TRBV7-9	TRBJ1-2	.	.	TGTGCCAGCAGCTTAGCGGGGGGAATTGGCTATGGCTACACCTTC	CASSLAGGIGYGYTF
TRBV2	TRBJ1-5	TRBD1	.	TGTGCCAGCAGTAGGGACAGAAATCAGCCCCAGCATTTT	CASSRDRNQPQHF
TRBV7-2	TRBJ1-4	.	once	TGTGCCAGCAGCTTAAGTGGGCGTGCGATTGAAAAACTGTTTTTT	CASSLSGRAIEKLFF
TRBV19	TRBJ2-2	TRBD2	.	TGTGCCAGTAGTATACTAGCGGGGGGGCCACCCGGGGACCTGTTTTTT	CASSILAGGPPGDLFF
TRBV5-1	TRBJ2-3	.	.	TGCGCCAGCAGCTTGCCGAGCACAGATACGCAGTATTTT	CASSLPSTDTQYF
TRBV10-2	TRBJ1-3	.	.	TGCGCCAGCAGTGATGGAGCCGGAGACACCATATATTTT	CASSDGAGDTIYF
TRBV5-4	TRBJ2-5	.	.	TGTGCCAGCAGCTTGTTAGGGGTTGAGACCCAGTACTTC	CASSLLGVETQYF
TRBV6-5	TRBJ2-2	TRBD2	.	TGTGCCAGCAGCCGACCCACGACTAGCGGCGGGGAGCTGTTTTTT	CASSRPTTSGGELFF
TRBV6-6	TRBJ2-1	.	.	TGTGCCAGCAGCTCAAGTGGTTACAACAATGAGCAGTTCTTC	CASSSSGYNNEQFF
TRBV14	TRBJ2-7	.	few	TGTGCCAGCAGCCAAGACCCAGGGATATACGAGCAGTACTTC	CASSQDPGIYEQYF
TRBV5-1	TRBJ2-2	TRBD2	few	TGCGCCAGCAGCTTGGGACTAGCGGCGAACACCGGGGAGCTGTTTTTT	CASSLGLAANTGELFF
TRBV27	TRBJ1-2	TRBD1	once	TGTGCCAGCCTTCCGCTGGGGACAGGGTGGAGCTACACCTTC	CASLPLGTGWSYTF
TRBV5-6	TRBJ2-5	TRBD1	once	TGTGCCAGCAGCTTGGCCTCTCAGGGGGTTTTCCAAGAGACCCAGTACTTC	CASSLASQGVFQETQYF
TRBV5-4	TRBJ2-5	.	.	TGTGCCAGCAGCCCCACAGGGATCCCACAAGAGACCCAGTACTTC	CASSPTGIPQETQYF